This record covers a single T cell receptor beta chain. Its antigen is as yet unknown. The data belong to a study of long-term antiretroviral therapy in people with HIV. Notes on the study in general: Neither ART adherence, viral resistance nor therapy changes were documented.

Each HIV participant was treated in the United States. There are 16 residues in the CDR3. Trimming left V 4 bases short and J 0 bases short, with 11 bases between. Germline CDR1 SGHNT, CDR2 YYREEE (reference sequence). Sequencing used immunoSEQ v3.0 at survey level. Clones were read by immunoSEQ multiplex PCR, and TCRdb kept only the in-frame ones, dropping some. Of about 44,000 clones listed, more than 90% are singletons. The specimen comprised unsorted PBMCs, sampled 3.7 years after starting antiretroviral therapy. This TCR came from a woman between 50 and 59 years old with HIV. This chain connects TRBV5-4 to TRBJ2-6; D tentatively reads TRBD1 or TRBD2 (5 bases each). CDR3 protein: CASSLGRISGANVLTF. As DNA, the CDR3 is TGTGCCAGCAGCCTGGGACGGATCTCTGGGGCCAACGTCCTGACTTTC.